One and the same sample provided the 26 T cell receptor beta chains below, sequenced in a study of T cell responses to AZD1222 COVID-19 vaccine. The assay was immunoSEQ multiplex PCR, and TCRdb's table has in-frame clones only and misses some. This table has tens of thousands of clones, around 90% appearing once. Specimen: peripheral blood, collected 28 days after the second AZD1222 dose. These TCRs come from an adult who received the AZD1222 COVID-19 vaccine.

The chain carries TRBV11-3 and TRBJ2-2; D unresolved. Looked up from germline, CDR1 is SGHNT and CDR2 is YENEEA. The V end was cut by 5 bases, the J end by 4 bases, with 11 bases between. This CDR3 is built from 14 residues. CDR3 protein: CASSNPPGTGELFF. DNA for the CDR3: TGTGCCAGCAGCAATCCCCCAGGCACCGGGGAGCTGTTTTTT.

The rearrangement links TRBV24-1 to TRBJ1-5, with 7 positions matching TRBD1. V shed 4 bases, J shed 2 bases, and the junction held 4 bases outside the gene matches. The CDR3 runs to 15 residues. The germline V gene has CDR1 KGHDR and CDR2 SFDVKD. CDR3 DNA sequence: TGTGCCACCAGTGACCCTACAGGGGGCAATCAGCCCCAGCATTTT. It codes for CATSDPTGGNQPQHF.

This chain joins TRBV5-4 and TRBJ2-1; 14 bases map to TRBD2. The CDR3 runs to 16 residues. Looked up from germline, CDR1 is SGHNT and CDR2 is YYREEE (reference sequence). The trim removed 0 bases at V and 8 bases at J, leaving 4 bases unmatched. The CDR3 nucleotides read TGTGCCAGCAGCTTGGGACTAGCGGGAGGGAAGGATGAGCAGTTCTTC. Translated: CASSLGLAGGKDEQFF.

This sequence joins TRBV7-9 and TRBJ1-1; 9 bases line up with TRBD1. V was pared by 0 bases and J by 4 bases, with 6 bases of the junction left unmatched. Germline lookup yields CDR1 SEHNR and CDR2 FQNEAQ (reference sequence). The CDR3 runs 16 residues. The CDR3 reads CASSLAVGTGSTEAFF. Here the CDR3 DNA reads TGTGCCAGCAGCTTAGCTGTCGGGACAGGGTCCACTGAAGCTTTCTTT.

The chain joins TRBV9 to TRBJ2-5; D is perhaps TRBD1 (6 bases). V was trimmed by 0 bases and J by 2 bases, leaving 11 bases between them. The germline V gene encodes CDR1 SGDLS and CDR2 YYNGEE. This CDR3 region has 15 residues. The chain's CDR3 is CASSVEGRGQETQYF. The CDR3 DNA is TGTGCCAGCAGCGTAGAGGGCAGGGGACAAGAGACCCAGTACTTC.

The chain joins TRBV29-1 to TRBJ2-7; 7 bases map to TRBD2. Losses at the gene ends were 4 bases for V and 2 bases for J; bases not matched to a gene: 5. This CDR3 spans 13 amino acids. CDR1 and CDR2 (germline): SQVTM, ANQGSEA. The CDR3 protein is CSVVSGAPYEQYF. CDR3 bases: TGCAGCGTTGTAAGCGGGGCCCCCTACGAGCAGTACTTC.

V and J are TRBV3-1 (or the pseudogene TRBV3-2) and TRBJ1-5; 10 bases are shared with TRBD1. The CDR3 consists of 17 residues. With 1 base clipped from V and 3 bases from J, the junction kept 6 bases outside the gene matches. Germline V gene data show CDR1 as LGHDT and CDR2 as YNNKEL (reference sequence). In nucleotides, the CDR3 is TGTGCCAGCAGCCAAGGGACGGACAGGGGGATCAATCAGCCCCAGCATTTT. Translated, it gives CASSQGTDRGINQPQHF.

V usage is TRBV4-1 and J usage is TRBJ2-7; TRBD2 might be the D (5 bases). V gave up 1 base and J gave up 6 bases, with 22 bases separating them. The length of the CDR3 is 17 residues. The germline gives CDR1 MGHRA, CDR2 YSYEKL. This chain's CDR3 is CASSQAKGTAEFGEQYF. CDR3 coding DNA: TGCGCCAGCAGCCAAGCGAAGGGAACAGCGGAATTTGGCGAGCAGTACTTC.

CDR3 in DNA: TGTGCCAGCAGGTCTGGGGTCCAGGGGAAGAACTATGGCTACACCTTC. Protein sequence: CASRSGVQGKNYGYTF. The chain joins TRBV5-4 to TRBJ1-2; a possible D gene is TRBD1 (6 bases). CDR1 is SGHNT and CDR2 is YYREEE in the germline V gene (reference sequence). The CDR3 runs to 16 residues. V gave up 5 bases and J gave up 2 bases, with 19 bases separating them.

The V call is TRBV6-5, the J call TRBJ2-5; 7 bases fit TRBD2. The V segment lost 2 bases and the J segment 6 bases; nucleotides outside the gene matches: 9. This CDR3 region has 15 residues. Germline lookup yields CDR1 MNHEY and CDR2 SVGAGI. The CDR3 spells CASSYAAGAVQTQYF. CDR3 DNA: TGTGCCAGCAGTTACGCTGCGGGAGCGGTCCAGACCCAGTACTTC.

V is TRBV6-6 and J is TRBJ1-3; D may be TRBD1 (6 bases). The ends were cut back, 6 bases at V and 0 bases at J, with 15 bases in the middle. CDR3 length equals 16 residues. Germline V CDR1 and CDR2: MNHNY, SVGAGI (reference sequence). The CDR3 sequence is CASRDSPLYSGNTIYF. The DNA for the CDR3 is TGTGCCAGCAGGGACAGCCCTTTATACTCTGGAAACACCATATATTTT.

The chain couples TRBV18 to TRBJ2-1; 8 bases map to TRBD2. J lost 9 bases, V lost 2 bases, and 9 bases had no gene match. In germline, CDR1 is KGHSH, CDR2 LQKENI. The CDR3 has 15 amino acids. For the CDR3, the DNA is TGTGCCAGCTCACCAAAGGCGGGAGGCCCAAGTGAGCAGTTCTTC. It codes for CASSPKAGGPSEQFF.

The CDR3 protein is CASSLVVISVISGNTIYF. The CDR3 region has the DNA TGTGCCAGCAGCTTGGTTGTGATTTCGGTGATCTCTGGAAACACCATATATTTT. The chain is built from TRBV5-8 and TRBJ1-3; D remains ambiguous. The CDR3 contains 18 residues. The V end lost 0 bases, the J end lost 0 bases, and 16 bases lay between the germline ends. Germline CDR1 is SGHTS and CDR2 is YDEGEE.

The rearrangement uses TRBV5-1 and TRBJ2-7, with D possibly called TRBD1 or TRBD2 (5 bases each). V shed 6 bases and J shed 3 bases, with 16 bases lying between them. The CDR3 consists of 14 residues. Germline values: CDR1 SGHRS, CDR2 YFSETQ. For the CDR3, the DNA is TGCGCCAGCACCCGGGACGGAAATTACTACGAGCAGTACTTC. Translation: CASTRDGNYYEQYF. The full variable domain, rest sourced from reference TRBV5-1 and TRBJ2-7, is KAGVTQTPRYLIKTRGQQVTLSCSPISGHRSVSWYQQTPGQGLQFLFEYFSETQRNKGNFPGRFSGRQFSNSRSEMNVSTLELGDSALYLCASTRDGNYYEQYFGPGTRLTVT.

This rearrangement joins TRBV30 to TRBJ1-3; D might be TRBD1 (6 bases). Germline CDR1 GTSNPN, CDR2 SVGIG (reference sequence). The CDR3 extends over 13 amino acids. The V and J ends lost 3 bases and 2 bases respectively, with 8 bases between them. The CDR3 bases are TGTGCCTGGAGCAGGGGTACTGGAAACACCATATATTTT. It yields the protein CAWSRGTGNTIYF.

CDR3: CASRRGTVVTGELFF. Here the CDR3 DNA reads TGTGCCAGCAGGCGCGGGACAGTTGTTACCGGGGAGCTGTTTTTT. The V gene is TRBV28, the J gene TRBJ2-2, with D perhaps TRBD1 (7 bases). The CDR3 is 15 amino acids. V was shortened by 6 bases and J by 5 bases, with 16 bases between the two germline ends. Germline V gene lookup returns CDR1 MDHEN and CDR2 SYDVKM.

The chain carries TRBV2 and TRBJ1-5; 8 positions agree with TRBD1. The CDR3 loop spans 16 amino acids. V lost 6 bases and J lost 3; bases outside the gene matches: 10. Germline loops: CDR1 SNHLY, CDR2 FYNNEI. The CDR3 loop reads CASRPQDRAFNQPQHF. DNA of the CDR3: TGTGCCAGCAGACCTCAGGACAGGGCTTTCAATCAGCCCCAGCATTTT.

The chain carries TRBV15 and TRBJ2-2, with TRBD1 matching 10 bases. Trimming cost V 4 bases and J 5 bases; bases outside gene matches: 10. The CDR3 spans 17 residues. The germline V gene encodes CDR1 LNHNV and CDR2 YYDKDF (reference sequence). The CDR3: CATSTLRQGARTGELFF. In DNA form, the CDR3 reads TGTGCCACCAGCACCCTAAGACAGGGGGCGAGGACCGGGGAGCTGTTTTTT.

The chain is built from TRBV6-5 and TRBJ1-1, with no clear D. This CDR3 is 11 amino acids long. Germline values: CDR1 MNHEY, CDR2 SVGAGI. The V and J ends lost 9 bases and 6 bases respectively, with 11 bases between them. The CDR3 loop is CARSTKAEAFF. The CDR3 DNA sequence: TGTGCCAGGTCTACGAAAGCTGAAGCTTTCTTT.

This clone turned up a few times. This chain uses TRBV5-4 with TRBJ1-1; possibly TRBD1 for D (6 bases). CDR3 length: 15 residues. Trimming stripped 0 bases from V and 3 bases from J, with 12 bases between. Germline assignment: CDR1 SGHNT and CDR2 YYREEE (reference sequence). CDR3 in amino acids: CASSLAPRQDTEAFF. CDR3 DNA: TGTGCCAGCAGCTTGGCCCCCCGACAGGACACTGAAGCTTTCTTT.

The chain uses TRBV7-9 and TRBJ1-1, with D unresolved. Germline V lookup: CDR1 SEHNR, CDR2 FQNEAQ (reference sequence). This CDR3 has 15 amino acids. Trimming pared 2 bases from V and 4 bases from J, leaving 14 bases between. The CDR3 loop reads CASSLQLPSGTEAFF. CDR3 bases: TGTGCCAGCAGCTTACAGCTACCGTCGGGCACTGAAGCTTTCTTT.

The chain couples TRBV30 to TRBJ1-2; a weak D match, TRBD1 (5 bases). The CDR3 has 14 residues. Trimming stripped 3 bases from V and 5 bases from J, with 16 bases between. CDR1 GTSNPN and CDR2 SVGIG come from the germline V gene (reference sequence). CDR3 sequence (DNA): TGTGCCTGGAGCGCTGGGGCGGGAGGATATGGCTACACCTTC. It encodes CAWSAGAGGYGYTF.

The V gene is TRBV2, the J gene TRBJ2-3; 8 bases are a match to TRBD2. In germline, CDR1 is SNHLY, CDR2 FYNNEI. The CDR3 runs to 15 residues. V gave up 5 bases and J gave up 6 bases; unmatched junction bases: 10. CDR3 region: CASSLGIAGTDTQYF. In DNA form, the CDR3 reads TGTGCCAGCAGTCTGGGGATAGCGGGAACGGATACGCAGTATTTT.

Details on this clone: Other nucleotide sequences in the sample specify the same CDR3. This sequence joins TRBV5-1 and TRBJ2-7; D is perhaps TRBD2 (6 bases). This CDR3 region has 13 residues. Trimming took 2 bases from V and 2 from J, leaving 8 bases between them. Per the germline V gene, CDR1 is SGHRS and CDR2 is YFSETQ. The DNA of the CDR3 is TGCGCCAGCAGCTTAGGCGGGACCTACGAGCAGTACTTC. As protein: CASSLGGTYEQYF. The variable domain in full, completed from reference TRBV5-1 and TRBJ2-7, reads KAGVTQTPRYLIKTRGQQVTLSCSPISGHRSVSWYQQTPGQGLQFLFEYFSETQRNKGNFPGRFSGRQFSNSRSEMNVSTLELGDSALYLCASSLGGTYEQYFGPGTRLTVT.

The V call is TRBV28, the J call TRBJ1-2, with TRBD1 as a possible D gene (5 bases). This CDR3 contains 14 residues. Trimming took 2 bases from V and 4 from J, leaving 11 bases between them. CDR1 and CDR2 from the germline V gene are MDHEN and SYDVKM. The CDR3 loop reads CASSLGAGGYGYTF. DNA of the CDR3: TGTGCCAGCAGTTTAGGGGCCGGAGGCTATGGCTACACCTTC.

J is TRBJ2-7 and V is TRBV28; either TRBD1 or TRBD2 may supply D (5 bases each). The germline CDR1 and CDR2 sequences are MDHEN and SYDVKM. This CDR3 is 15 amino acids long. V dropped 5 bases and J dropped 3 bases, with 17 bases sitting between them. The CDR3 sequence: CASSRPGTVSYEQYF. In DNA, the CDR3 is TGTGCCAGCAGTCGCCCCGGGACCGTAAGCTACGAGCAGTACTTC.